The next 17 T cell receptor beta chains were all read from a single sample in a study of T cells in Graves' hyperthyroidism and ophthalmopathy. Amplified regions were TCR beta CDR3 sequences from RNA transcripts. First-round RT-PCR of the TCR CDR3 relied on the HTBI primer set. One entry per CDR3 protein results from TCRdb running MiXCR on the multiplex PCR reads. This sample yields some 350,000 distinct CDR3 sequences, of which 15% to 19% are seen a single time; 25% to 35% belongs to the top ten. Input material: blood. The receptors were sampled from a woman between 18 and 29 years old with Graves' hyperthyroidism that later progressed to Graves' ophthalmopathy.

This clonotype was recorded many times. V gene TRBV28 combines with J gene TRBJ1-1, with 11 nucleotides matching TRBD1. The CDR3 sequence is 13 residues long. The ends lost 6 bases at V and 5 bases at J; junction bases unmatched: 2. Germline CDR1 and CDR2: MDHEN and SYDVKM. The CDR3, as DNA: TGTGCCAGCAGGGGACAGGGGGAAACTGAAGCTTTCTTT. Translating it yields CASRGQGETEAFF.

At least ten counts were recorded for this clonotype. The chain joins TRBV2 to TRBJ2-5; 12 bases are shared with TRBD2. Germline CDR1 is SNHLY and CDR2 is FYNNEI. The CDR3 consists of 18 residues. Trimming at V came to 4 bases and at J to 4 bases, leaving 13 bases not matched to a gene. This CDR3 is CASSVPELAGGVGETQYF. DNA of the CDR3: TGTGCCAGCAGTGTCCCCGAACTAGCGGGAGGTGTAGGAGAGACCCAGTACTTC.

This clonotype was observed many times. This chain joins TRBV7-8 and TRBJ2-3; no definite D call. Germline V CDR1 and CDR2: SGHVS, FQNEAQ. The CDR3 has 18 amino acids. Trimming pared 5 bases from V and 2 bases from J, leaving 23 bases between. The CDR3 here is CASSESWISRTATDTQYF. DNA of the CDR3: TGTGCCAGCAGCGAATCATGGATTTCTAGGACCGCCACAGATACGCAGTATTTT.

At least ten counts were recorded for this clonotype. The chain joins TRBV20-1 to TRBJ1-2, with 10 positions matching TRBD1. J gave up 8 bases and V 4 bases, and 7 bases lay outside the gene matches. The CDR3 loop spans 13 amino acids. Germline V gives CDR1 DFQATT, CDR2 SNEGSKA (reference sequence). The CDR3 DNA reads as TGCAGTGCTACGCCCGGGACAGGGGAAGGCTACACCTTC. Translation gives CSATPGTGEGYTF.

This rearrangement joins TRBV7-3 to TRBJ2-3; a weak D match, TRBD2 (6 bases). Germline-derived CDR1 and CDR2 are SGHTA and FQGTGA. Trimming removed 4 bases from V and 5 bases from J, with 13 bases in between. The CDR3 consists of 14 residues. DNA for the CDR3: TGTGCCAGCAGCTCAGGAGGGCCGGGAGATACGCAGTATTTT. Its protein is CASSSGGPGDTQYF.

The chain recombines TRBV28 with TRBJ1-5, with D uncertain. The V end lost 9 bases, the J end lost 7 bases, and 19 bases lay between the germline ends. The CDR3 sequence is 14 residues long. Germline CDR1 and CDR2: MDHEN and SYDVKM. CDR3 in DNA: TGTGCCAGTAAGGGTTCCCCCGGCATCCAGCCCCAGCATTTT. Amino acids: CASKGSPGIQPQHF.

The rearrangement links TRBV30 to TRBJ1-6; TRBD1 matches at 8 bases. Germline V gives CDR1 GTSNPN, CDR2 SVGIG (reference sequence). The CDR3 sequence is 15 residues long. J was trimmed by 13 bases and V by 4 bases; bases with no gene match: 15. This chain's CDR3 is CAWNLLLDRGKPLHF. The CDR3 DNA reads as TGTGCCTGGAATTTGCTCTTAGACAGGGGCAAGCCCCTCCACTTT.

This clonotype was counted only a few times. A much larger clone differs by one base, so this may be a read error. The chain couples TRBV20-1 to TRBJ2-1, with 10 nucleotides matching TRBD1. The germline gives CDR1 DFQATT, CDR2 SNEGSKA (reference sequence). Unmatched junction bases numbered 14, after V lost 1 base and J lost 2 bases. The CDR3 has 19 amino acids. DNA for the CDR3: TGCAGTGCTAGAGGAGGGACAGGGGATTGGTTAATCGCCTACAATGAGCAGTTCTTC. It translates to CSARGGTGDWLIAYNEQFF.

This clonotype was recorded a few times. The rearrangement uses TRBV15 and TRBJ2-3; TRBD2 might be the D (6 bases). V lost 2 bases and J 5 bases, leaving 8 bases between the germline ends. The germline CDR1 and CDR2 sequences are LNHNV and YYDKDF (reference sequence). The CDR3 has 13 residues. Here the CDR3 DNA reads TGTGCCACCAGCAGACCTAGCGTAGATACGCAGTATTTT. This encodes CATSRPSVDTQYF.

Ten or more counts support this clonotype. The chain joins TRBV18 to TRBJ2-1; 9 bases fit TRBD2. The CDR3 sequence is 16 residues long. J gave up 0 bases and V 5 bases, and 5 bases lay outside the gene matches. CDR1 is KGHSH, CDR2 LQKENI, per germline. The CDR3 protein is CASSIAGESSYNEQFF. CDR3 nucleotide sequence: TGTGCCAGCTCAATAGCGGGAGAGTCCTCCTACAATGAGCAGTTCTTC.

The V and J genes are TRBV7-9 and TRBJ1-5, with TRBD1 matching over 7 bases. The CDR3 extends over 14 amino acids. Germline V gene data show CDR1 as SEHNR and CDR2 as FQNEAQ (reference sequence). The junction had 5 bases not matched to a gene; V was cut back by 2 bases and J by 7 bases. The chain's CDR3 is CASSLSTGAQPQHF. CDR3 bases: TGTGCCAGCAGCTTATCAACAGGGGCACAGCCCCAGCATTTT.

This chain links TRBV5-6 with TRBJ2-5, with 10 positions matching TRBD2. J gave up 5 bases and V 2 bases, and 30 bases lay outside the gene matches. The V gene's germline CDR1 is SGHDT and CDR2 YYEEEE. The CDR3 totals 23 residues. The CDR3 DNA sequence: TGTGCCAGCAGCTTTATGAACGTACAAAGGTGGAGTCCAGCGGGAGGGCCACGGGAGACCCAGTACTTC. Its protein product is CASSFMNVQRWSPAGGPRETQYF.

This clonotype was seen at least ten times. This sequence joins TRBV5-1 and TRBJ2-7; perhaps D is TRBD1 or TRBD2 (5 bases each). V lost 4 bases to trimming and J lost 6 bases, with 11 bases between them. The CDR3 is 12 amino acids. Germline-derived CDR1 and CDR2 are SGHRS and YFSETQ. The CDR3 is CASSPGTTEQYF. In DNA form, the CDR3 reads TGCGCCAGCAGCCCTGGGACCACCGAGCAGTACTTC.

The V call is TRBV12-5, the J call TRBJ2-2; tentatively, D is TRBD2 (6 bases). CDR3 length: 16 residues. Germline CDR1 is LGHNT and CDR2 is FRNRAP. V shed 3 bases and J shed 6 bases, with 17 bases lying between them. The CDR3 region is CASGFSREVGSGELFF. The CDR3 DNA is TGTGCTAGTGGTTTCTCGAGGGAGGTCGGGTCCGGGGAGCTGTTTTTT.

This rearrangement joins TRBV25-1 to TRBJ1-2; no clear D gene. Germline V gives CDR1 MGHDK, CDR2 SYGVNS. Trimming took 4 bases from V and 4 from J, leaving 22 bases between them. CDR3 length equals 17 residues. CDR3 nucleotide sequence: TGTGCCAGCAGTGGTACGATATTTGGAGGGCCGGGCTATGGCTACACCTTC. Its protein product is CASSGTIFGGPGYGYTF.

At least ten counts were recorded for this clonotype. V and J are TRBV28 and TRBJ2-7; no clear D gene. Trimming pared 1 base from V and 0 bases from J, leaving 7 bases between. This CDR3 spans 14 amino acids. Germline V gene sequence: CDR1 MDHEN, CDR2 SYDVKM. The CDR3 region has the DNA TGTGCCAGCAGTTTATCCGGCAACTCCTACGAGCAGTACTTC. Amino acids: CASSLSGNSYEQYF.

Many counts were recorded for this clonotype. V is TRBV6-1 and J is TRBJ1-2, with D possibly matching TRBD1 (6 bases). CDR1 is MNHNS, CDR2 SASEGT, per germline. The CDR3 spans 14 residues. With 7 bases removed from V and 2 bases from J, the gap between germline ends came to 14 bases. The chain's CDR3 is CASKWAQGNYGYTF. Here the CDR3 DNA reads TGTGCCAGCAAGTGGGCACAGGGAAACTATGGCTACACCTTC.